This passage covers 5 T cell receptor beta chains from one sample sequenced in a study of a mutant IDH1 vaccine in newly diagnosed glioma. Time point here: week 23, last vaccination. Vaccination comprised doses that each held 300 ug of mutant IDH1 20-mer peptide, plus topical imiquimod. Measured with immunoSEQ multiplex PCR; TCRdb has only the in-frame clones, and not every one. The sample contains roughly 74,000 clones, around 85% of which appear only once. Their cognate antigens are unknown. Source: PBMCs, taken from a glioma patient whose treatment included an IDH1 peptide vaccine. These receptors all come from a man between 25 and 39 years old with glioma. Some clones in this sample may be carry-over from other donors' samples.

The chain is built from TRBV9 and TRBJ1-4, with 8 bases fitting TRBD1. Germline CDR1 SGDLS, CDR2 YYNGEE. This CDR3 region has 15 residues. Trimming at V came to 3 bases and at J to 9 bases, leaving 10 bases not matched to a gene. The CDR3 DNA is TGTGCCAGCAGCGGGGAACCGGGACAGGAGAAAAAACTGTTTTTT. This translates into CASSGEPGQEKKLFF.

With respect to this clone: Compared with germline, one end of the junction differs, possibly owing to a read error. The chain employs TRBV23-1 and TRBJ1-5; TRBD1 matches at 8 bases. TRBV23-1 is annotated as an ORF whose role is uncertain. This CDR3 is 15 amino acids long. The CDR3 here is CANSLAGGNNQPQHF. CDR3 coding DNA: TGCGCCAACAGTTTGGCAGGGGGCAACAATCAGCCCCAGCATTTT.

The V gene is TRBV29-1, the J gene TRBJ2-5, with 12 bases lining up with TRBD2. Germline CDR1 and CDR2: SQVTM and ANQGSEA. The CDR3 has 12 residues. The V and J ends lost 6 bases and 4 bases, in that order; junction bases with no gene match: 0. In DNA, the CDR3 is TGCAGCGTACTAGCGGGAGGAGAGACCCAGTACTTC. Protein: CSVLAGGETQYF.

The V call is TRBV7-9, the J call TRBJ2-7; TRBD1 matches 8 bases. Germline trimming cut 3 bases from V and 0 bases from J; bases unmatched to any gene: 10. Per the germline V gene, CDR1 is SEHNR and CDR2 is FQNEAQ (reference sequence). This CDR3 contains 17 residues. In DNA form, the CDR3 reads TGTGCCAGCAGCTTGTCCTTAGTACAGGGGGACTCCTACGAGCAGTACTTC. It is translated as CASSLSLVQGDSYEQYF.

The sample holds one count of this clone. The chain joins TRBV5-1 to TRBJ1-2; tentatively, D is TRBD1 (5 bases). This CDR3 is 15 amino acids long. Looked up from germline, CDR1 is SGHRS and CDR2 is YFSETQ. The V end lost 3 bases, the J end lost 1 base, and 13 bases lay between the germline ends. The CDR3 reads CASSSDSRNNYGYTF. The CDR3 region has the DNA TGCGCCAGCAGCTCCGACAGCAGAAATAACTATGGCTACACCTTC.